The rows below give T cell receptor beta chains drawn from one sample of a study of Graves' ophthalmopathy and Graves' hyperthyroidism. One entry per CDR3 protein, called by TCRdb with MiXCR from the multiplex PCR reads. This table holds approximately 210,000 distinct CDR3 sequences, over 25% found once. Sequences were obtained from peripheral blood. The receptors derive from a man between 45 and 60 years old with Graves' ophthalmopathy. The CDR3 runs from the conserved cysteine through the conserved F or W. The D gene is left open where the match is weak. Clone size, where shown, is once, few, many, or a class for clones that have expanded.

CDR3nt	CDR3aa	v_gene	d_gene	abundance	j_gene
TGCAGTGCTAGAGGTTACAACTCCTACGAGCAGTACTTC	CSARGYNSYEQYF	TRBV20-1	NA	many	TRBJ2-7
TGTGCCGGATCCTGGGACAGGGGGGGGGGCACTGAAGCTTTCTTT	CAGSWDRGGGTEAFF	TRBV6-5	TRBD1	many	TRBJ1-1
TGTGCCAGCAGCCAACTTGACAGGGGGATCGCAGGCGGAGCTTTCTTT	CASSQLDRGIAGGAFF	TRBV6-1	TRBD1	NA	TRBJ1-1
TGTGCCAGCAGCGTAGGATATCAGGGGGCGCCCTCGATGACGGGCTACACCTTC	CASSVGYQGAPSMTGYTF	TRBV9	TRBD1	many	TRBJ1-2
TGTGCCAGCAGCTTACGTAGGGGCACCGGGGAGCTGTTTTTT	CASSLRRGTGELFF	TRBV7-2	NA	many	TRBJ2-2
TGTGCCAGCAGTAGACAGGAGAGCTCCTACGAGCAGTACTTC	CASSRQESSYEQYF	TRBV28	NA	NA	TRBJ2-7
TGTGCCAGCAGTTACTTAGTTGGGACAGGGGGCAACGAGCAGTACTTC	CASSYLVGTGGNEQYF	TRBV6-2/TRBV6-3	TRBD1	NA	TRBJ2-7
TGTGCCAGCAGTGACCCCCGGACACATGGACACGAGCAGTACTTC	CASSDPRTHGHEQYF	TRBV6-1	NA	many	TRBJ2-7
TGTGCCAGCAGTACCCAACGTGAAGCTTTCTTT	CASSTQREAFF	TRBV6-2/TRBV6-3	NA	many	TRBJ1-1
TGTGCCAGCAGCTTAGGATTGGAGACCCAGTACTTC	CASSLGLETQYF	TRBV7-8	NA	many	TRBJ2-5
TGTGCCAGCAGCCCAGGGCGGACTAGCATTTACGAGCAGTACTTC	CASSPGRTSIYEQYF	TRBV11-2	TRBD2	many	TRBJ2-7
TGTGCCAGCTCACCACCAGACCAAGAGACCCAGTACTTC	CASSPPDQETQYF	TRBV18	NA	many	TRBJ2-5
TGCAGTGCTAGTAGGACAGGGGGGAACACTGAAGCTTTCTTT	CSASRTGGNTEAFF	TRBV20-1	TRBD1	NA	TRBJ1-1